This entry features one T cell receptor (beta chain) sequence. Its antigen remains unidentified. Within one base of it there is no much larger clone, and no base qualities were kept. This specimen belongs to a study of vaccination and CD4 T cells after COVID-19 (dated by TCRdb to the early 2020s). Broadly, across the study: Convalescent patients had a positive SARS-CoV-2 result on nasal swab PCR, and of these patients, several had mild disease and one had severe disease. Post-vaccine blood samples were taken a median of about 77 days after the second vaccine dose, with a range of 14 to 241 days. Participants got two doses of the Pfizer-BioNTech BNT162b2 vaccine (n=8) or two doses of the Moderna mRNA-1273 vaccine (n=2). In control cultures, a CEFX viral epitope pool was used as positive control, an HIV-1 Nef peptide pool was used as negative control, or no peptide was added. In the convalescent cohort there were six males and four females, among whom were two Hispanic individuals, seven Caucasians, two Asians and one multiracial person. Overlapping spike peptide pools from SARS-CoV-2 and from the common cold coronaviruses HCoV-NL63, HCoV-OC43 and HCoV-229E were used as culture stimuli. In 10 COVID-19 convalescent patients and a handful of infection-naive healthy vaccine recipients, researchers compared the spike-specific CD4+ TCR repertoire from before mRNA vaccination with the repertoire from after. Post-COVID blood samples were collected from convalescent patients a median of around 96 days after diagnosis, with a range of roughly 35 to 180 days.

The CDR3 runs 15 residues from the cysteine to the phenylalanine. Only the CDR3 part of the read is kept: 45 bases, read in frame from the first base. CDR1 KGHSH and CDR2 LQKENI were looked up in the germline V gene. V trim: 2 bases; J trim: 9 bases; unmatched bases: 4. Overall study outcomes, separate from this receptor: The median number of SARS-CoV-2-reactive clonotypes rose from 20 to 25 after infection to approximately 41 after vaccination, but the change was not significant. Of the vaccine-specific clones found in convalescent patients, nearly all (304 of 307) were mono-reactive for SARS-CoV-2 spike instead of being cross-reactive with common cold coronaviruses. In convalescent patients, a median 86.3% of post-vaccine SARS-CoV-2-reactive clones were detected only after vaccination, suggesting vaccine-specific priming. The study included relatively few convalescent patients and did not analyze early timepoints after natural infection.

Library preparation was by PCR. DNA from cultured CD4+ T cells was subjected to TCR sequencing with the Oncomine TCR Beta short-read assay at the Johns Hopkins FTIC core. The QIAamp micro DNA kit was used to extract genomic DNA from the cultured CD4+ T cells. Oncomine TCR Beta libraries from cultured CD4+ T cells were pooled using unique dual indexes and sequenced on an Illumina iSeq 100. From the authors' description of their analysis: Non-productive sequences were removed, and CDR3s that did not start with C, did not end with F or W, or were shorter than 7 amino acids were discarded. Antigen-specific clonotypes were identified with the MANAFEST web application by comparing peptide-stimulated wells with reference and other culture wells. An FDR below 0.05, an odds ratio above 5, and a productive frequency above 0.1% in at least two of three replicate wells were required for clones to be considered positive. A clonotype counted as cross-reactive if it showed significant expansion both in the SARS-CoV-2 spike wells and in at least one common cold coronavirus spike condition. CDR3 homology was assessed with Levenshtein distances (stringdist) and unrooted phylogenetic trees (ape) in R version 3.6.1. In-frame beta chains were kept once TCRdb had trimmed the public reads at Q25 with fastp and called clones with MiXCR. Every distinct CDR3 protein forms one entry, paired with its most common genes and DNA. The V and J calls here are based on TCRdb, not the publication. This sample gives fewer than 15,000 distinct CDR3 sequences in total; 25% to 35% of them show up just once. Over 15% of the sample lies in the top ten.

This specimen's treatment or condition label, per the study, means: roughly nine-day PBMC culture with coronavirus spike peptide pools or control peptides (ViraFEST assay). The ViraFEST assay, used in the study, expanded antigen-specific T cells with peptide pools and then identified the expanded clonotypes through TCR sequencing. The convalescent patients' positive SARS-CoV-2 PCR tests were from March to December 2020, which was before the Alpha, Beta and Delta variants emerged in the United States. Each well held 2 million to 2.5 million PBMCs cultured with 10 ug/ml peptide pools in IMDM containing around 5% human AB serum and about 10 IU/ml IL-2. Half of the culture medium was replaced with fresh IL-2-containing medium on days 3 and 7. After 10 to 11 days of culture, CD4+ T cells were isolated by negative selection with the EasySep CD4+ T cell isolation kit. Ficoll-Paque Plus gradient centrifugation was used to isolate PBMCs from whole blood, and the isolated PBMCs were then either used fresh or cryopreserved at -140C. Triplicate wells were generally used for each culture condition.

The chain is assembled from TRBV18 and TRBJ1-6; 10 junctional bases match TRBD1. The receptor was isolated from a human donor with COVID-19. Sequencing was performed on cultured CD4+ T cells from blood. CDR3 region: CASSPTGQGVSPLHF. The sequence in DNA is TGTGCCAGCTCACCAACCGGACAGGGGGTTTCACCCCTCCACTTT. Full variable domain (CDR3 extended with the reference TRBV18 and TRBJ1-6 proteins): NAGVMQNPRHLVRRRGQEARLRCSPMKGHSHVYWYRQLPEEGLKFMVYLQKENIIDESGMPKERFSAEFPKEGPSILRIQQVVRGDSAAYFCASSPTGQGVSPLHFGNGTRLTVT.